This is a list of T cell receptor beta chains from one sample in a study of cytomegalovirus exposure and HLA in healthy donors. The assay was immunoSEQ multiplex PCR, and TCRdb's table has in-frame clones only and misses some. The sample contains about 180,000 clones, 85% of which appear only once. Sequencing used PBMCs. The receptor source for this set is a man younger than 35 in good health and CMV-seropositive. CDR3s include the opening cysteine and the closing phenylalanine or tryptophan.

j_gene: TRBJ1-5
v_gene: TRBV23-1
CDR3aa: CASSQWVDRANQPQHF

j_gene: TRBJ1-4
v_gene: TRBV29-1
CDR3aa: CSVATNEKLFF

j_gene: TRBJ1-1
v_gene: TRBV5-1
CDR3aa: CASSTGDDFEAFF

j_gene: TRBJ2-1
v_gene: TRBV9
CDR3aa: CASSPTYSYNEQFF

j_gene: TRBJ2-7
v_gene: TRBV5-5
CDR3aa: CASSLGQYEQYF

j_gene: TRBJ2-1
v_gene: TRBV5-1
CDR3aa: CASSRTSAGTYNEQFF

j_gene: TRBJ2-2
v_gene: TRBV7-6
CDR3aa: CASRLQGVGGELFF

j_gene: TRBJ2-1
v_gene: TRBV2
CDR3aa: CASSELTGNNEQFF

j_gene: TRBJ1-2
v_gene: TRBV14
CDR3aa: CASSPPTGFNYGYTF

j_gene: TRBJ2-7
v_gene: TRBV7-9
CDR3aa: CASSSGPGTSAYEQYF

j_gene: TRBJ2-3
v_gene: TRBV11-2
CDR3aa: CASSLGRGAADTQYF

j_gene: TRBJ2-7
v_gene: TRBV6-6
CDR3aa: CASSYGGGLGEQYF

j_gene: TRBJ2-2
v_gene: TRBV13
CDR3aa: CASSLNRDRSNTGELFF

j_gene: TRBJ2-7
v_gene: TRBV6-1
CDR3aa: CASSLAGEQYF

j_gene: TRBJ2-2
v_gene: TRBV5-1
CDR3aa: CASSLGLAGTGELFF

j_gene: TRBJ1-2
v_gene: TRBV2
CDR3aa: CASGERDVGYGYTF

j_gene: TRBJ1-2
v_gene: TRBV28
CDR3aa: CASMTANYGYTF

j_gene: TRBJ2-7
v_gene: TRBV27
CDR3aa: CASSPGTSGHEQYF

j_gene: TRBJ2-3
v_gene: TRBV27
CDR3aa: CASSSPGGLVTDTQYF

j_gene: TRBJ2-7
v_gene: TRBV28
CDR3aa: CASVGLTRYEQYF

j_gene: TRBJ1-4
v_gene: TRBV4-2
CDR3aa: CASSQEGTGDEKLFF

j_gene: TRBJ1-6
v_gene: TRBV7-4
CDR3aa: CASSRPTGSPLHF

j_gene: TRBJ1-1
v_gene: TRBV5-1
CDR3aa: CASSLEGGGGTEAFF

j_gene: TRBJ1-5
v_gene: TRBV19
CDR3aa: CASRVPGGSNQPQHF

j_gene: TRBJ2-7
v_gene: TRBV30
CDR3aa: CAWSVGLGYEQYF

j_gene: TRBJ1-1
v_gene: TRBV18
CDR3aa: CASSPRGEAEAFF

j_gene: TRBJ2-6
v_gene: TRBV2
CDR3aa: CASSQRYRAGANVLTF

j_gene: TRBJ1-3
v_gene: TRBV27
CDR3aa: CASSPGQGVGGNTIYF

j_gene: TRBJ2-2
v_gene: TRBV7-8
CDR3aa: CASSLSGSTGELFF

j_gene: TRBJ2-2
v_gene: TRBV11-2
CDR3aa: CASSTLRTGELFF

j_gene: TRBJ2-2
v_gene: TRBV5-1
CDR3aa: CATQRRGGDTGELFF

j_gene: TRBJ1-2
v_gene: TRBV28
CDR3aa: CASSSPYEHNYGYTF

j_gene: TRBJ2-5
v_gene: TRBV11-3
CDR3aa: CASSAGYKETQYF